Each of the 28 T cell receptor beta chains below was sequenced from the same sample in a study of cytomegalovirus exposure and HLA in healthy donors. Primers: 60 Vbeta forward and 13 Jbeta reverse. The protocol was immunoSEQ multiplex PCR, while the TCRdb copy is restricted to in-frame clones and leaves out a portion. The data contain under 35,000 clones, around 40% of them seen just once; the ten biggest clones take up just under 2%. The material sequenced was PBMCs. The origin of the receptors is a woman between 50 and 59 years old in good health and CMV-seronegative.

This chain connects TRBV19 to TRBJ1-3; TRBD1 aligns across 8 bases. CDR3 length: 16 amino acids. Germline V lookup: CDR1 LNHDA, CDR2 SQIVND (reference sequence). J gave up 2 bases and V 4 bases, and 7 bases lay outside the gene matches. This chain's CDR3 is CASSTLQGVAGNTIYF. In DNA, the CDR3 is TGTGCCAGTAGTACCTTACAGGGGGTCGCTGGAAACACCATATATTTT.

The chain has TRBV5-1 and TRBJ1-2, with a weak D call TRBD1 (5 bases). Per germline, CDR1 SGHRS and CDR2 YFSETQ. CDR3 length: 15 residues. V was pared by 0 bases and J by 4 bases, with 13 bases between. The chain's CDR3 is CASSLAPGEGYGYTF. In nucleotides, the CDR3 is TGCGCCAGCAGCTTGGCGCCGGGGGAGGGCTATGGCTACACCTTC.

In regard to this clone: The sample holds other DNA sequences that translate to the same CDR3. CDR3 residues: CASSAGDREETQYF. The CDR3 nucleotides are TGCGCCAGCAGCGCGGGGGACAGGGAAGAGACCCAGTACTTC. The V call is TRBV5-1, the J call TRBJ2-5, with 9 bases lining up with TRBD1. The V gene end was trimmed by 4 bases and the J gene end by 3 bases; junction bases not matched to a gene: 4. The CDR3 is 14 amino acids. The germline gives CDR1 SGHRS, CDR2 YFSETQ.

The chain joins TRBV7-6 to TRBJ1-1; 7 nucleotides align to TRBD1. Trimming at V came to 1 base and at J to 4 bases, leaving 6 bases not matched to a gene. The germline gives CDR1 SGHVS, CDR2 FNYEAQ. The CDR3 has 15 residues. CDR3 region: CASSLGQGRVTEAFF. The CDR3 DNA reads TGTGCCAGCAGCTTAGGACAGGGTCGGGTCACTGAAGCTTTCTTT. The entire variable domain, with the rest obtained from reference TRBV7-6 and TRBJ1-1, is as follows: GAGVSQSPRYKVTKRGQDVALRCDPISGHVSLYWYRQALGQGPEFLTYFNYEAQQDKSGLPNDRFSAERPEGSISTLTIQRTEQRDSAMYRCASSLGQGRVTEAFFGQGTRLTVV.

This clone was counted only a few times. CDR3 DNA sequence: TGTGCCAGCAGTTTACAGGCTAACTATGGCTACACCTTC. It translates to CASSLQANYGYTF. The genes are TRBV27 and TRBJ1-2, with D hard to call. The ends were cut back, 2 bases at V and 0 bases at J, with 4 bases in the middle. The CDR3 consists of 13 residues. Germline V CDR1 and CDR2: MNHEY, SMNVEV (reference sequence).

The V gene is TRBV5-1, the J gene TRBJ2-7; TRBD1 might be the D (6 bases). The CDR3 is made up of 14 amino acids. CDR1 SGHRS and CDR2 YFSETQ come from the germline V gene. Trimming left V 1 base short and J 2 bases short, with 10 bases between. CDR3 bases: TGCGCCAGCAGCTTGCTACAGGGCGCCTACGAGCAGTACTTC. Its protein is CASSLLQGAYEQYF.

This clone was seen only once. The gene calls are TRBV19 and TRBJ2-5; the match to TRBD2 covers 7 bases. Unmatched junction bases numbered 17, after V lost 3 bases and J lost 4 bases. The CDR3 sequence is 18 residues long. Germline-derived CDR1 and CDR2 are LNHDA and SQIVND (reference sequence). Here the CDR3 DNA reads TGTGCCAGTAGTATCAGGTACGGCGGGACTAAACCCCGAGAGACCCAGTACTTC. It yields the protein CASSIRYGGTKPRETQYF. Combining the CDR3 with reference TRBV19 and TRBJ2-5 gives the whole variable domain DGGITQSPKYLFRKEGQNVTLSCEQNLNHDAMYWYRQDPGQGLRLIYYSQIVNDFQKGDIAEGYSVSREKKESFPLTVTSAQKNPTAFYLCASSIRYGGTKPRETQYFGPGTRLLVL.

This clone showed up just a few times. The J gene is TRBJ2-1, the V gene TRBV18; 11 positions agree with TRBD1. Germline lookup yields CDR1 KGHSH and CDR2 LQKENI. Trimming took 5 bases from V and 9 from J; bases not matched to a gene: 9. The CDR3 extends over 15 amino acids. CDR3 loop: CASSTGQGAIFEQFF. CDR3 sequence (DNA): TGTGCCAGCTCAACTGGACAGGGGGCAATTTTTGAGCAGTTCTTC.

This clone was seen only a few times. The CDR3: CASSHVAGSTEAFF. The CDR3 coding sequence is TGTGCCAGCAGCCATGTTGCTGGGAGTACTGAAGCTTTCTTT. The V call is TRBV7-9, the J call TRBJ1-1; D is undetermined. CDR3 length: 14 amino acids. Germline CDR1 SEHNR, CDR2 FQNEAQ (reference sequence). Trimming stripped 5 bases from V and 5 bases from J, with 15 bases between. The full variable domain, its missing parts supplied by reference TRBV7-9 and TRBJ1-1, is DTGVSQNPRHKITKRGQNVTFRCDPISEHNRLYWYRQTLGQGPEFLTYFQNEAQLEKSRLLSDRFSAERPKGSFSTLEIQRTEQGDSAMYLCASSHVAGSTEAFFGQGTRLTVV.

J is TRBJ1-4 and V is TRBV19; D gene uncertain. Germline CDR1 reads LNHDA; CDR2 reads SQIVND (reference sequence). The CDR3 length is 15 residues. V gave up 4 bases and J gave up 4 bases, with 13 bases separating them. The CDR3 DNA reads as TGTGCCAGTAGTAATCTCGGGGTCGGTAATGAAAAACTGTTTTTT. Amino acids: CASSNLGVGNEKLFF. Based on the CDR3 plus reference TRBV19 and TRBJ1-4, the full variable domain is DGGITQSPKYLFRKEGQNVTLSCEQNLNHDAMYWYRQDPGQGLRLIYYSQIVNDFQKGDIAEGYSVSREKKESFPLTVTSAQKNPTAFYLCASSNLGVGNEKLFFGSGTQLSVL.

The chain's CDR3 is CSVPKSTPNYGYTF. CDR3 in DNA: TGCAGCGTTCCTAAGAGCACTCCTAACTATGGCTACACCTTC. V is TRBV29-1 and J is TRBJ1-2; D call uncertain. Deletions cut 5 bases from V and 0 bases from J, with 13 bases between. Germline CDR1 SQVTM, CDR2 ANQGSEA. The CDR3 consists of 14 residues.

The V and J genes are TRBV10-3 and TRBJ2-7; 8 positions agree with TRBD2. The V and J ends lost 5 bases and 2 bases, in that order; junction bases with no gene match: 5. The CDR3 runs to 14 residues. Germline loops: CDR1 ENHRY, CDR2 SYGVKD. CDR3 DNA: TGTGCCATCAGTAAAACTAGCGGAACCTACGAGCAGTACTTC. It codes for CAISKTSGTYEQYF.

This chain connects TRBV21-1 to TRBJ2-5; the DNA was not used to check the table's D call, TRBD2. TRBV21-1 is recorded as a pseudogene. The CDR3 consists of 14 residues. The CDR3: CASQGSGRGETQYF. CDR3 nucleotide sequence: TGTGCCAGCCAGGGTAGCGGGAGGGGGGAGACCCAGTACTTC.

The chain has TRBV2 and TRBJ1-5; a possible D gene is TRBD1 (5 bases). Germline V gene lookup returns CDR1 SNHLY and CDR2 FYNNEI. V lost 3 bases and J lost 2, with 8 bases in between. The CDR3 runs to 14 residues. CDR3 nucleotide sequence: TGTGCCAGCAGTGATCAGGGCGGCAATCAGCCCCAGCATTTT. It encodes CASSDQGGNQPQHF.

This clone was counted between two and nine times. The rearrangement links TRBV4-1 to TRBJ2-3; D gene unclear. This CDR3 region has 14 residues. Germline values: CDR1 MGHRA, CDR2 YSYEKL. V was trimmed by 4 bases and J by 9 bases, leaving 17 bases between them. Here the CDR3 reads CASSPANEIRTQYF. In DNA form, the CDR3 reads TGCGCCAGCAGCCCCGCGAACGAAATACGCACGCAGTATTTT.

This clone has just a few counts. This rearrangement joins TRBV11-2 to TRBJ2-5; 9 nucleotides line up with TRBD2. The CDR3 loop spans 19 amino acids. In germline, CDR1 is SGHAT, CDR2 FQNNGV. V lost 0 bases, J lost 0 bases, and 11 bases stayed unmatched. The CDR3 spells CASSLEPPRAGGHQETQYF. CDR3 bases: TGTGCCAGCAGCTTAGAGCCCCCCCGAGCGGGGGGCCACCAAGAGACCCAGTACTTC.

This clone was counted between two and nine times. The genes are TRBV18 and TRBJ1-2; 9 bases agree with TRBD1. The V segment lost 3 bases and the J segment 8 bases; nucleotides outside the gene matches: 10. CDR1 is KGHSH and CDR2 is LQKENI in the germline V gene. The CDR3 contains 15 residues. The CDR3 DNA sequence: TGTGCCAGCTCACCCCAATCAACCGGGACAGGGGGCTACACCTTC. This encodes CASSPQSTGTGGYTF.

The table lists this clone with a few counts. The chain links TRBV7-9 to TRBJ2-1, with 9 bases aligning to TRBD2. V was clipped by 4 bases and J by 4 bases; unmatched bases: 5. This CDR3 is 15 amino acids long. The germline V gene encodes CDR1 SEHNR and CDR2 FQNEAQ (reference sequence). Written as DNA, the CDR3 is TGTGCCAGCAGCTCGCTAGCGGGGATTTACAATGAGCAGTTCTTC. Protein sequence: CASSSLAGIYNEQFF. Drawing the rest from reference TRBV7-9 and TRBJ2-1, the complete variable domain is DTGVSQNPRHKITKRGQNVTFRCDPISEHNRLYWYRQTLGQGPEFLTYFQNEAQLEKSRLLSDRFSAERPKGSFSTLEIQRTEQGDSAMYLCASSSLAGIYNEQFFGPGTRLTVL.

The rearrangement uses TRBV19 and TRBJ1-1; D might be TRBD1 (6 bases). The CDR3 is 16 amino acids. The V gene's germline CDR1 is LNHDA and CDR2 SQIVND (reference sequence). Trimming cost V 2 bases and J 4 bases, with 17 bases left between them. CDR3 nucleotide sequence: TGTGCCAGTAGTATACAATTTATGAGGGGGGGCACTGAAGCTTTCTTT. Amino acid sequence: CASSIQFMRGGTEAFF.

This clone was found a few times. The CDR3, as DNA: TGCGCCAGCAGCCTCCGAGGACAGATCCAAGAGACCCAGTACTTC. Translated: CASSLRGQIQETQYF. The chain carries TRBV5-1 and TRBJ2-5; D might be TRBD1 (6 bases). The V gene lost 4 bases and the J gene lost 1 base, with 14 bases spanning the gap. The CDR3 has 15 residues. Germline V gene lookup returns CDR1 SGHRS and CDR2 YFSETQ.

This clone showed up just a few times. The J gene is TRBJ2-3, the V gene TRBV6-4; TRBD1 matches 8 bases. Germline CDR1 and CDR2: MRHNA and SNTAGT. The CDR3 totals 13 residues. V lost 5 bases and J lost 5; bases outside the gene matches: 3. CDR3 DNA sequence: TGTGCCAGCAGTCCAGGGGGCTTAGATACGCAGTATTTT. As protein: CASSPGGLDTQYF.

This chain joins TRBV9 and TRBJ2-5, with 7 bases that match TRBD2. Germline trimming cut 4 bases from V and 1 base from J; bases unmatched to any gene: 10. The CDR3 is 16 residues long. Germline lookup yields CDR1 SGDLS and CDR2 YYNGEE. The DNA for the CDR3 is TGTGCCAGCAGCCCCAGGGAGCGGGACTTCCAAGAGACCCAGTACTTC. Encoded protein: CASSPRERDFQETQYF.

The sample holds a few counts of this clone. The gene calls are TRBV11-2 and TRBJ2-1, with D unresolved. With 5 bases removed from V and 8 bases from J, the gap between germline ends came to 7 bases. Germline V gene sequence: CDR1 SGHAT, CDR2 FQNNGV. CDR3 size: 11 residues. CDR3 DNA sequence: TGTGCCAGCAGCCAGGCGCATGAGCAGTTCTTC. Its protein is CASSQAHEQFF.

The chain links TRBV28 to TRBJ2-7, with 9 bases fitting TRBD1. Unmatched junction bases numbered 12, after V lost 5 bases and J lost 4 bases. CDR1 and CDR2 from the germline V gene are MDHEN and SYDVKM. The CDR3 totals 16 residues. The CDR3 DNA reads TGTGCCAGCAGTCTCTCACCGGGACAGGGTATTTACGAGCAGTACTTC. Translated, it gives CASSLSPGQGIYEQYF.

This clone turned up a few times. The CDR3 coding sequence is TGTGCCAGCAGCCAAGATCGGGAGCTTCGGGTAACTGAAGCTTTCTTT. Encoded protein: CASSQDRELRVTEAFF. The chain employs TRBV4-2 and TRBJ1-1, with D unresolved. Between the trimmed V and J ends, which lost 0 bases and 5 bases, there was a span of 16 bases. CDR1 LGHNA and CDR2 YNFKEQ come from the germline V gene. CDR3 length equals 16 residues.

This clone was seen a handful of times. J is TRBJ2-5 and V is TRBV2; D is perhaps TRBD2 (6 bases). CDR1 is SNHLY and CDR2 is FYNNEI in the germline V gene. The V and J ends lost 0 bases and 4 bases respectively, with 18 bases between them. CDR3 length: 17 residues. Written as DNA, the CDR3 is TGTGCCAGCAGTGAAGCGCAGCAGGAGGGGCTTGTAGAGACCCAGTACTTC. Translation gives CASSEAQQEGLVETQYF.

This clone was recorded a few times. V and J are TRBV5-1 and TRBJ2-3; 10 bases align to TRBD1. With 8 bases clipped from V and 5 bases from J, the junction kept 8 bases outside the gene matches. The CDR3 has 14 residues. Looked up from germline, CDR1 is SGHRS and CDR2 is YFSETQ. CDR3 coding DNA: TGCGCCAGTACCTGGGGACAGGGGTTAGATACGCAGTATTTT. Encoded protein: CASTWGQGLDTQYF.

The chain recombines TRBV5-1 with TRBJ1-1; tentative D call: TRBD1 (6 bases). V gave up 4 bases and J gave up 4 bases, with 20 bases separating them. The CDR3 is 16 residues long. Germline CDR1 is SGHRS and CDR2 is YFSETQ. The CDR3 protein is CASSTTGMGLGTEAFF. CDR3 bases: TGCGCCAGCAGCACCACAGGGATGGGGCTGGGCACTGAAGCTTTCTTT.